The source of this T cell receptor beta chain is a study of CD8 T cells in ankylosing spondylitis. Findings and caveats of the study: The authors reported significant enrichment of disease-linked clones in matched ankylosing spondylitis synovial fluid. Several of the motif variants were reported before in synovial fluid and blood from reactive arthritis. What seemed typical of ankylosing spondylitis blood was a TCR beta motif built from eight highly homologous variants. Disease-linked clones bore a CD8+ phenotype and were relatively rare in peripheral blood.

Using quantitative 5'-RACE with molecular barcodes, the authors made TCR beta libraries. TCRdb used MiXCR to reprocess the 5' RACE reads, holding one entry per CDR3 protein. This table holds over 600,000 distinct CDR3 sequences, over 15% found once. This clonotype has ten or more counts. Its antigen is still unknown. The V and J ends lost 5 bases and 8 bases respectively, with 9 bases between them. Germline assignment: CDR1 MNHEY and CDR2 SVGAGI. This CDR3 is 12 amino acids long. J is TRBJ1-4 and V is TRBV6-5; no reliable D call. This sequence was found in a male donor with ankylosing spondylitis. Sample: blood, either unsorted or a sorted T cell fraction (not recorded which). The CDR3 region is CASSPLGEKLFF. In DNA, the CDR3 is TGTGCCAGCAGTCCCCTCGGAGAAAAACTGTTTTTT.